This T cell receptor beta chain was sequenced for a study of T cells expressing NK-cell markers. Template switching by 5'RACE with UMIs generated the TCR beta cDNA. TCRdb reprocessed the 5' RACE reads, keeping one entry per CDR3 protein, no DNA. Here the sample table reports some 450,000 distinct CDR3 sequences. The CDR3 consists of 14 residues. Germline CDR1 and CDR2: DFQATT and SNEGSKA (reference sequence). General observations from the study: A few of the donors also had these clonotypes leading their CD3+CD56-NKG2C+ fraction.

As for this clonotype: Its antigen remains unidentified.

The TCR comes from a woman aged 18 to 69 in good health. V usage is TRBV20-1 and J usage is TRBJ2-7; the TCRdb D gene call, TRBD1, has no DNA to confirm it. What was sequenced was blood T cells: a sorted CD56 or NKG2C T cell subset, CD4+ or CD8+ T cells, or bulk PBMC T cells (not recorded which). This CDR3 reads CSAIRQGYPYEQYF.